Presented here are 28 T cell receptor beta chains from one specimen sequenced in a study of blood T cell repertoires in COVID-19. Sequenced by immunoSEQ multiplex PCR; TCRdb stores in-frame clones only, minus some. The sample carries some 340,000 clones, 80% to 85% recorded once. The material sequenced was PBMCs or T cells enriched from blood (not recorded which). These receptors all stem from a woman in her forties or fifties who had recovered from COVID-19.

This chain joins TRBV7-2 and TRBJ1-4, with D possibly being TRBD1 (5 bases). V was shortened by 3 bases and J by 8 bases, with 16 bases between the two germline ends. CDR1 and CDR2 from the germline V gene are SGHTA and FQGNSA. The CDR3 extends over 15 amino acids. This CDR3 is CASSLGAGVAEKLFF. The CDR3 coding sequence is TGTGCCAGCAGCTTGGGCGCGGGGGTTGCCGAAAAACTGTTTTTT.

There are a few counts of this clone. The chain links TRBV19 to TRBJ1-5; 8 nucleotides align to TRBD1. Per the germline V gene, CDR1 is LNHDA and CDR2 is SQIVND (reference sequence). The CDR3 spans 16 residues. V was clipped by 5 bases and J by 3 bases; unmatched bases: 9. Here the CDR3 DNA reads TGTGCCAGTAGTCTAGGGACAGGACTCTTCAATCAGCCCCAGCATTTT. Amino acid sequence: CASSLGTGLFNQPQHF.

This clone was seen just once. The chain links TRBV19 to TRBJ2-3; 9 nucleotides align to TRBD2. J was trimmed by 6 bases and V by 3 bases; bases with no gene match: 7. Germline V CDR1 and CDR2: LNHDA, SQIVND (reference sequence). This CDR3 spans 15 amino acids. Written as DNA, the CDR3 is TGTGCCAGTAGTATTGGTAGCGGGAGCTTGGATACGCAGTATTTT. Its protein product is CASSIGSGSLDTQYF.

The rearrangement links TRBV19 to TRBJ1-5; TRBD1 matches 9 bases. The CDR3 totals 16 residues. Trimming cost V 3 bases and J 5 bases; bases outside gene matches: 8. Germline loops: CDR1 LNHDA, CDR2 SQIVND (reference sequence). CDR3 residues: CASSIIPGQGDQPQHF. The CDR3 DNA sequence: TGTGCCAGTAGTATTATACCGGGACAGGGCGATCAGCCCCAGCATTTT.

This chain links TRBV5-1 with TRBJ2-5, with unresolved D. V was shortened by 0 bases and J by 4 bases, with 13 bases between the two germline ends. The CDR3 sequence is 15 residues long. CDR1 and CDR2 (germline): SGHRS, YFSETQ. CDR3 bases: TGCGCCAGCAGCTTGGCCTACCCAGGTGGAGAGACCCAGTACTTC. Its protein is CASSLAYPGGETQYF.

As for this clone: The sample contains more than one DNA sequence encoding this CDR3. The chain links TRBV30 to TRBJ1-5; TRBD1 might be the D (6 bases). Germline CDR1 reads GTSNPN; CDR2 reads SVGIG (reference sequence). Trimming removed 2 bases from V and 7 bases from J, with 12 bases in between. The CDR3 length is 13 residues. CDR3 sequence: CAWSRDINQPQHF. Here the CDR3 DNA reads TGTGCCTGGAGTCGGGACATAAACCAGCCCCAGCATTTT.

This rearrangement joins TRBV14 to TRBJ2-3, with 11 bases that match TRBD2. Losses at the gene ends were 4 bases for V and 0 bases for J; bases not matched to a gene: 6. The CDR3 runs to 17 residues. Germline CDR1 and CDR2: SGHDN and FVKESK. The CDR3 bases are TGTGCCAGCAGCCCCCATAGCGGGGGGGGCAGCACAGATACGCAGTATTTT. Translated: CASSPHSGGGSTDTQYF.

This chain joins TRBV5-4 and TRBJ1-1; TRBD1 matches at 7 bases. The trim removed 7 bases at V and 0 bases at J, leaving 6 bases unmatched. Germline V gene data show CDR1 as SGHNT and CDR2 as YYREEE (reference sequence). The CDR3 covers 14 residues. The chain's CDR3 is CASGGTGVNTEAFF. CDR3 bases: TGTGCCAGCGGTGGTACAGGGGTGAACACTGAAGCTTTCTTT. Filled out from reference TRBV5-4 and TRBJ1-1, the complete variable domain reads ETGVTQSPTHLIKTRGQQVTLRCSSQSGHNTVSWYQQALGQGPQFIFQYYREEENGRGNFPPRFSGLQFPNYSSELNVNALELDDSALYLCASGGTGVNTEAFFGQGTRLTVV.

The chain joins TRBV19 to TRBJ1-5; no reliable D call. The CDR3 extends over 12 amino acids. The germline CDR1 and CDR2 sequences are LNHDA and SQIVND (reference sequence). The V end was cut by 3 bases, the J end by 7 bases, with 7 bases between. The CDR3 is CASSIEYQPQHF. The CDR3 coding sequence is TGTGCCAGTAGTATTGAGTACCAGCCCCAGCATTTT.

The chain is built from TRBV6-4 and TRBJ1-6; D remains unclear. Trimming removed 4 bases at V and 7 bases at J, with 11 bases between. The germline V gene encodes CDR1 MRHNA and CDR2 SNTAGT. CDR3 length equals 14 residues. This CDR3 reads CASSVLSPNSPLHF. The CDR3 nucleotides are TGTGCCAGCAGTGTCCTCTCCCCGAATTCACCCCTCCACTTT.

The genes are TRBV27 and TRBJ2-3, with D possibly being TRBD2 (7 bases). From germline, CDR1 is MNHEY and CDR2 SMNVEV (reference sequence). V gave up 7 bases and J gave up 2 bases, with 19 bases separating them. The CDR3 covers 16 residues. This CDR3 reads CASKVGGGGYTDTQYF. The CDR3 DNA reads TGTGCCAGCAAGGTGGGGGGAGGGGGTTACACAGATACGCAGTATTTT.

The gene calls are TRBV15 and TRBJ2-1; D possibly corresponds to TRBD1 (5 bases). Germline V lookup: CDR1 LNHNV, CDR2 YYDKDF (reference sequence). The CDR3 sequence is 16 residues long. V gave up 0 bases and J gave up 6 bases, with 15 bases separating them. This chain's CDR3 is CATSRDTGGALNEQFF. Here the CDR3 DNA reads TGTGCCACCAGCAGAGATACGGGTGGGGCCCTCAATGAGCAGTTCTTC. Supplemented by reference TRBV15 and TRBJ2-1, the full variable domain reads DAMVIQNPRYQVTQFGKPVTLSCSQTLNHNVMYWYQQKSSQAPKLLFHYYDKDFNNEADTPDNFQSRRPNTSFCFLDIRSPGLGDTAMYLCATSRDTGGALNEQFFGPGTRLTVL.

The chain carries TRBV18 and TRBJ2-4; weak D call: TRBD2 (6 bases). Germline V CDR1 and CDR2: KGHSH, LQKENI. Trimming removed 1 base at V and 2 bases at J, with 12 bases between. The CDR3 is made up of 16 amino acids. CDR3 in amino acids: CASSPLGRQTKNIQYF. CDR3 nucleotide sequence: TGTGCCAGCTCACCACTGGGGAGGCAGACCAAAAACATTCAGTACTTC.

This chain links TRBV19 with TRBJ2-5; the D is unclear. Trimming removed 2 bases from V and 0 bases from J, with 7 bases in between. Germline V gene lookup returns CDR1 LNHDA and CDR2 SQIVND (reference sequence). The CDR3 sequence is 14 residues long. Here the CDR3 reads CASSIRDNQETQYF. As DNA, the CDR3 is TGTGCCAGTAGTATACGCGACAACCAAGAGACCCAGTACTTC. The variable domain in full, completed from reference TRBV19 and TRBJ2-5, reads DGGITQSPKYLFRKEGQNVTLSCEQNLNHDAMYWYRQDPGQGLRLIYYSQIVNDFQKGDIAEGYSVSREKKESFPLTVTSAQKNPTAFYLCASSIRDNQETQYFGPGTRLLVL.

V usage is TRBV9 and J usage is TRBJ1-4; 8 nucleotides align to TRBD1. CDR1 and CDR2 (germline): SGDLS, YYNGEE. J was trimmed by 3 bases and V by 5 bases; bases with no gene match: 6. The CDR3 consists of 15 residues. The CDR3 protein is CASSQGAVANEKLFF. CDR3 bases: TGTGCCAGCAGTCAGGGGGCTGTCGCTAATGAAAAACTGTTTTTT. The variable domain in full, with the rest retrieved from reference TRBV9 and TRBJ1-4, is DSGVTQTPKHLITATGQRVTLRCSPRSGDLSVYWYQQSLDQGLQFLIQYYNGEERAKGNILERFSAQQFPDLHSELNLSSLELGDSALYFCASSQGAVANEKLFFGSGTQLSVL.

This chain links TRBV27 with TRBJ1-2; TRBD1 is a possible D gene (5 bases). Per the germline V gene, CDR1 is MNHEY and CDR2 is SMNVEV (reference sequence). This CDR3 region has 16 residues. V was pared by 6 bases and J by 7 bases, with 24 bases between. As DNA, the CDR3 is TGTGCCAGCAGCCTAGACCGGGACTCCCGAATGGGTGGCTACACCTTC. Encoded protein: CASSLDRDSRMGGYTF.

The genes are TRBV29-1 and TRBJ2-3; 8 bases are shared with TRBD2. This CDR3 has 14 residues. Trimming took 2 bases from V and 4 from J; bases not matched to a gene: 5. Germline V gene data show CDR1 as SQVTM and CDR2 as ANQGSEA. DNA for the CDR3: TGCAGCGTTGAACTGGCGGGGGGTCCAGATACGCAGTATTTT. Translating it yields CSVELAGGPDTQYF.

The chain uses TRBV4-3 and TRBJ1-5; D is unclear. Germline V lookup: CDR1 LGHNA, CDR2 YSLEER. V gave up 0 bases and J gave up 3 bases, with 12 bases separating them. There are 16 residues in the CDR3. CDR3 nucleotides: TGCGCCAGCAGCCAAGAACTGGTGGGCCTCAATCAGCCCCAGCATTTT. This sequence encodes CASSQELVGLNQPQHF.

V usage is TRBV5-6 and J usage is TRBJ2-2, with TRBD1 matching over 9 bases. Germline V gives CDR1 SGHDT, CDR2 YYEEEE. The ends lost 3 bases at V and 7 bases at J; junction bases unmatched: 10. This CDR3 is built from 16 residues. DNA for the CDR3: TGTGCCAGCAGCTCGGGACAGGGTGGAGTTATCGGGGAGCTGTTTTTT. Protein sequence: CASSSGQGGVIGELFF.

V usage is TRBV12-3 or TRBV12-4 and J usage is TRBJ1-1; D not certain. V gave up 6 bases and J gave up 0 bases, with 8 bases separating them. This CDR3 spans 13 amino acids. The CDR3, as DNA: TGTGCCAGCAGCCCAGATATGAACACTGAAGCTTTCTTT. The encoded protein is CASSPDMNTEAFF.

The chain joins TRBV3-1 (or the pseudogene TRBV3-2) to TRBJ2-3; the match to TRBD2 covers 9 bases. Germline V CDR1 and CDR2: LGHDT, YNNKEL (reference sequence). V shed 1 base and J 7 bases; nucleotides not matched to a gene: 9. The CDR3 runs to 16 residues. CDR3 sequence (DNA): TGTGCCAGCAGCCAAGGAGCGGGGGGCCCGGTAAATACGCAGTATTTT. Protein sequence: CASSQGAGGPVNTQYF.

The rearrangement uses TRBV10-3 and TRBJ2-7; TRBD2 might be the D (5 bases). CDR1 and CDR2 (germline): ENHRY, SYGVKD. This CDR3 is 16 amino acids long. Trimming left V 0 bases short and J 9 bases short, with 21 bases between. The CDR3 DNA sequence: TGTGCCATCAGTGAGTCGGTCTTGGCGGGCGGCACCTCGCAGTACTTC. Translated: CAISESVLAGGTSQYF.

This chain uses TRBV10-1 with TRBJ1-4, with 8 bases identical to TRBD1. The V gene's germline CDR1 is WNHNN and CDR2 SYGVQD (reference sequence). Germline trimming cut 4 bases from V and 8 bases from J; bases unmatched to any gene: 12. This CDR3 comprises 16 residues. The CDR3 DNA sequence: TGCGCCAGCAGTGTAGGGCAGGGGGCCCGAGGGGAAAAACTGTTTTTT. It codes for CASSVGQGARGEKLFF.

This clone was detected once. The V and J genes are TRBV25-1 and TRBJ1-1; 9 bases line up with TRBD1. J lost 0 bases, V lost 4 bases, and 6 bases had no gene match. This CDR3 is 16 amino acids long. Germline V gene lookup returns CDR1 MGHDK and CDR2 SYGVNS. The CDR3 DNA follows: TGTGCCAGCAGTGCAATCGGACAGGGGATGAACACTGAAGCTTTCTTT. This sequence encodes CASSAIGQGMNTEAFF.

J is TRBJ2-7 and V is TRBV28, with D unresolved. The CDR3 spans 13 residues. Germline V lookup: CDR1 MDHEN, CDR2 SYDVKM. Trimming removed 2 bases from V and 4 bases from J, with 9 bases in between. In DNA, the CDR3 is TGTGCCAGCAGTTTAACCCTAGAGTACGAGCAGTACTTC. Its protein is CASSLTLEYEQYF.

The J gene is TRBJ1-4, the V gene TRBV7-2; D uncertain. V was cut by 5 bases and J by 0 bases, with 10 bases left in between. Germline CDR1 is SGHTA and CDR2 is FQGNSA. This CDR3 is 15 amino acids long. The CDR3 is CASSPQIATNEKLFF. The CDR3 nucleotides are TGTGCCAGCAGCCCCCAGATTGCAACTAATGAAAAACTGTTTTTT.

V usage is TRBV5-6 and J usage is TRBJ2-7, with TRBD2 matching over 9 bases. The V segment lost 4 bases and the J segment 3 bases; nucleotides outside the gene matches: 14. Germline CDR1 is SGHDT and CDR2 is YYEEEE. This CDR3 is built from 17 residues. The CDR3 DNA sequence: TGTGCCAGCAGCCCCGGGACTAGCCGCTTTAGACTCTACGAGCAGTACTTC. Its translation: CASSPGTSRFRLYEQYF.

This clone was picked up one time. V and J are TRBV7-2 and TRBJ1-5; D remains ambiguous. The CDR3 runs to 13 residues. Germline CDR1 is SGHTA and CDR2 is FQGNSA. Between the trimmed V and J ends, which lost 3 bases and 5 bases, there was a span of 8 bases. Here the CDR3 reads CASSLWLDQPQHF. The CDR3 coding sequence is TGTGCCAGCAGCTTGTGGCTTGATCAGCCCCAGCATTTT.